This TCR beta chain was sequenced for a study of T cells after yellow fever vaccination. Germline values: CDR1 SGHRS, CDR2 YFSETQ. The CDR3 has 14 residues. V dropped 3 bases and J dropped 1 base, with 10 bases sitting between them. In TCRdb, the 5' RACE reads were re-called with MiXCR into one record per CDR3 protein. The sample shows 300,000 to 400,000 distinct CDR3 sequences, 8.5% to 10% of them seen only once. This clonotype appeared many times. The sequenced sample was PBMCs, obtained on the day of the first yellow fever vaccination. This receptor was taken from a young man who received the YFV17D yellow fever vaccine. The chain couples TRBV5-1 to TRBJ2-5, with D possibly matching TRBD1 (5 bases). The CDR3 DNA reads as TGCGCCAGCAGCTGGAGACAGCCCCAAGAGACCCAGTACTTC. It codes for CASSWRQPQETQYF.